The sequence of this T cell receptor (beta chain) was determined in a study of blood T cell repertoires in COVID-19 (dated by TCRdb to 2020 to 2021). For the wider study: Samples covering the acute and convalescent phases of COVID-19 were provided by collaborators in the United States, Italy and Spain. The dataset comprised deeply sampled blood TCRbeta repertoires from subjects exposed to, actively infected with, or recovered from COVID-19. Nearly every sample came with metadata listing a de-identified subject ID, COVID-19 status, age in years and sex. Where available, HLA class I and class II types were obtained from metadata supplied by the sample provider rather than from assay-based typing. The repertoires were released in a freely available public database intended as a resource for research on the immune response to SARS-CoV-2. The prospective study material was composed of cDNA or gDNA derived from T cells, B-cell-depleted T cells, or PBMCs. Samples were obtained from the ongoing ImmuneRACE study (first 160 participants) and from approximately 1,200 subjects provided by 6 global collaborators. Broader findings and caveats from the paper: How much clinical and demographic metadata was included differed by source and by participant, and the metadata was provided uncurated.

The collaborating institutions used their own protocols to collect whole blood in K2EDTA tubes. Collaborator samples were shipped for TCRbeta analysis as frozen whole blood, isolated PBMCs, or DNA extracted from either sample type. TCRbeta CDR3 regions were amplified from genomic DNA by means of the immunoSEQ Assay, a bias-controlled multiplex PCR. The study's own analysis went as follows. Within the assay, amplification of reference gene primers was used to estimate how many nucleated cells each sample contained. Sequence reads were collapsed and filtered to measure the absolute abundance of every unique TCRbeta CDR3 rearrangement. For each sample, productive Simpson clonality was calculated as the square root of Simpson's diversity index across productive rearrangements. Held by TCRdb, this immuneACCESS table contains in-frame sequences only and omits some clones. Under half of the omission traces to an unresolved V gene where checked; the cause of the rest is unknown. V and J calls and clone size are as listed in that table; D and trimming were resolved from the DNA. The sample includes some 140,000 clones, with 65% to 80% observed a single time. The ten largest clones capture approximately 3.6% of the sample.

The germline V gene supplies CDR1 SQVTM and CDR2 ANQGSEA. There are 13 amino acids in the CDR3, from cysteine to phenylalanine inclusive. The sequence is cut down to CDR3 DNA, 39 bases in frame from base 1. From V the trimming removes 7 bases and from J it removes 4 bases, while the gene matches leave 7 bases of the junction unaccounted for. Turning to this clone: Which antigen it targets is not known. No base quality values were provided; no much bigger clone lies one nucleotide off.

Sequences were obtained from peripheral blood. The sequence joins TRBV29-1 to TRBJ1-2; 9 bases in between match TRBD1. The TCR comes from a man aged 55 to 70 with acute or convalescent COVID-19. The sequenced DNA: TGCAGCGCTAAGACAGGGGGAAGCTATGGCTACACCTTC. Translated, it reads CSAKTGGSYGYTF.